Following are 20 T cell receptor beta chains from one sample sequenced in a study of T cells in localized non-small cell lung cancer. The assay was immunoSEQ multiplex PCR, and TCRdb's table has in-frame clones only and misses some. Of some 16,000 clones listed, more than 85% are singletons. The sample consisted of peripheral blood, taken before any cancer treatment. The source is a male donor aged 60 or older with stage II squamous cell lung carcinoma.

The chain has TRBV6-6 and TRBJ2-1, with TRBD2 identical over 13 bases. The V gene's germline CDR1 is MNHNY and CDR2 SVGAGI (reference sequence). V lost 5 bases to trimming and J lost 6 bases; unmatched junction nucleotides: 4. The CDR3 consists of 15 residues. The CDR3 protein is CASSRRTSGSNEQFF. DNA of the CDR3: TGTGCCAGCAGTCGTCGGACTAGCGGGAGCAATGAGCAGTTCTTC.

V usage is TRBV6-1 and J usage is TRBJ1-2; TRBD1 aligns across 8 bases. This CDR3 is 15 amino acids long. V was pared by 5 bases and J by 2 bases, with 7 bases of the junction left unmatched. The germline V gene has CDR1 MNHNS and CDR2 SASEGT. The CDR3 DNA sequence: TGTGCCAGCAGTAGGTCGACAGGGGCGAACTATGGCTACACCTTC. As protein: CASSRSTGANYGYTF.

The J gene is TRBJ2-3, the V gene TRBV10-3, with 14 bases that match TRBD2. V gave up 10 bases and J gave up 5 bases; unmatched junction bases: 11. This CDR3 is built from 16 residues. Germline V gene data show CDR1 as ENHRY and CDR2 as SYGVKD. DNA of the CDR3: TGTGCCACCAAGGGGACTAGCGGGAGAGGAGGAGATACGCAGTATTTT. Translation: CATKGTSGRGGDTQYF.

This rearrangement joins TRBV5-1 to TRBJ1-1; the match to TRBD1 covers 10 bases. Germline-derived CDR1 and CDR2 are SGHRS and YFSETQ. This CDR3 has 16 amino acids. V lost 0 bases and J lost 3; bases outside the gene matches: 5. CDR3 loop: CASSLGTGGRDTEAFF. CDR3 DNA sequence: TGCGCCAGCAGCTTGGGGACAGGGGGGAGAGACACTGAAGCTTTCTTT.

A few counts support this clone. V and J are TRBV2 and TRBJ1-2; D not certain. The CDR3 is 12 residues long. Per the germline V gene, CDR1 is SNHLY and CDR2 is FYNNEI. Trimming pared 1 base from V and 4 bases from J, leaving 4 bases between. The CDR3 DNA is TGTGCCAGCAGTGAAGAAGGCTATGGCTACACCTTC. It is translated as CASSEEGYGYTF.

This rearrangement joins TRBV9 to TRBJ2-1, with 7 bases aligning to TRBD1. CDR3 length: 17 residues. V lost 1 base and J lost 5; bases outside the gene matches: 12. Per the germline V gene, CDR1 is SGDLS and CDR2 is YYNGEE. The CDR3, as DNA: TGTGCCAGCAGCGTAAACCCGACAGGGACGGGGCACAATGAGCAGTTCTTC. Translated: CASSVNPTGTGHNEQFF.

This rearrangement joins TRBV14 to TRBJ2-2; D perhaps matches TRBD1 (5 bases). This CDR3 comprises 13 residues. The germline CDR1 and CDR2 sequences are SGHDN and FVKESK. V lost 6 bases, J lost 6 bases, and 11 bases lay in between. The CDR3 here is CASRLQVSGELFF. The CDR3 DNA follows: TGTGCCAGCAGGCTACAGGTCTCCGGGGAGCTGTTTTTT.

The chain couples TRBV6-1 to TRBJ1-5, with unresolved D. The CDR3 is 12 residues long. Germline V CDR1 and CDR2: MNHNS, SASEGT. Trimming pared 3 bases from V and 3 bases from J, leaving 3 bases between. CDR3 DNA: TGTGCCAGCAGTGACAACAATCAGCCCCAGCATTTT. Protein product: CASSDNNQPQHF.

The chain employs TRBV5-1 and TRBJ2-3; no reliable D call. This CDR3 has 11 residues. Trimming pared 4 bases from V and 5 bases from J, leaving 5 bases between. The germline CDR1 and CDR2 sequences are SGHRS and YFSETQ. CDR3 coding DNA: TGCGCCAGCAGCCAAGGAGATACGCAGTATTTT. Protein: CASSQGDTQYF.

DNA for the CDR3: TGTGCCAGCGGGGGGGCCAACGTCCTGACTTTC. This gives the protein CASGGANVLTF. This chain joins TRBV6-5 and TRBJ2-6; D unresolved. The CDR3 is made up of 11 amino acids. Trimming cost V 8 bases and J 4 bases, with 3 bases left between them. Germline V gives CDR1 MNHEY, CDR2 SVGAGI.

The rearrangement links TRBV10-2 to TRBJ2-6, with TRBD1 identical over 7 bases. Germline V gene data show CDR1 as WSHSY and CDR2 as SAAADI. The CDR3 sequence is 14 residues long. V dropped 9 bases and J dropped 0; count of bases not matched to a gene: 2. The CDR3 loop reads CASWDSSGANVLTF. The DNA for the CDR3 is TGCGCCAGTTGGGACAGCTCTGGGGCCAACGTCCTGACTTTC.

V gene TRBV6-6 combines with J gene TRBJ1-1; 9 positions agree with TRBD1. CDR3 length: 13 amino acids. V lost 2 bases to trimming and J lost 11 bases; unmatched junction nucleotides: 6. Germline-derived CDR1 and CDR2 are MNHNY and SVGAGI (reference sequence). For the CDR3, the DNA is TGTGCCAGCAGTTACGTCGGGACAGGGCGGGCTTTCTTT. This gives the protein CASSYVGTGRAFF.

The chain carries TRBV19 and TRBJ1-2; D possibly corresponds to TRBD1 (6 bases). Germline V gives CDR1 LNHDA, CDR2 SQIVND (reference sequence). V was trimmed by 5 bases and J by 7 bases, leaving 17 bases between them. This CDR3 has 14 amino acids. CDR3 region: CASSPLDSLGGYTF. DNA of the CDR3: TGTGCCAGTAGTCCCTTGGACAGTCTTGGTGGCTACACCTTC.

The gene calls are TRBV5-4 and TRBJ1-2, with no clear D. The CDR3 is made up of 13 amino acids. CDR1 and CDR2 from the germline V gene are SGHNT and YYREEE (reference sequence). The V and J ends lost 4 bases and 4 bases respectively, with 11 bases between them. This CDR3 is CASSELMTYGYTF. CDR3 nucleotide sequence: TGTGCCAGCAGCGAACTGATGACCTATGGCTACACCTTC. Filled out from reference TRBV5-4 and TRBJ1-2, the complete variable domain reads ETGVTQSPTHLIKTRGQQVTLRCSSQSGHNTVSWYQQALGQGPQFIFQYYREEENGRGNFPPRFSGLQFPNYSSELNVNALELDDSALYLCASSELMTYGYTFGSGTRLTVV.

The rearrangement links TRBV6-5 to TRBJ1-5, with TRBD1 identical over 7 bases. Germline assignment: CDR1 MNHEY and CDR2 SVGAGI. This CDR3 has 15 amino acids. The ends lost 6 bases at V and 6 bases at J; junction bases unmatched: 11. The CDR3 is CASREYRGGSQPQHF. CDR3 coding DNA: TGTGCCAGCAGGGAGTACAGGGGCGGGAGTCAGCCCCAGCATTTT.

The rearrangement links TRBV6-6 to TRBJ2-7, with 10 positions matching TRBD2. Germline lookup yields CDR1 MNHNY and CDR2 SVGAGI (reference sequence). The CDR3 is made up of 16 amino acids. The trim removed 0 bases at V and 2 bases at J, leaving 4 bases unmatched. CDR3 nucleotide sequence: TGTGCCAGCAGTTACTCGCTAGCGGGGGTTACCTACGAGCAGTACTTC. It codes for CASSYSLAGVTYEQYF.

The CDR3 loop is CSVVFVGFGNTEAFF. The CDR3 DNA is TGCAGCGTTGTCTTTGTAGGGTTTGGGAACACTGAAGCTTTCTTT. The rearrangement links TRBV29-1 to TRBJ1-1; D call uncertain. With 4 bases removed from V and 1 base from J, the gap between germline ends came to 16 bases. Germline CDR1 SQVTM, CDR2 ANQGSEA. The CDR3 extends over 15 amino acids.

In its sample, this clone was seen once. This chain connects TRBV7-2 to TRBJ1-4, with D tentatively TRBD1 (5 bases). The CDR3 loop spans 17 amino acids. The ends were cut back, 0 bases at V and 0 bases at J, with 11 bases in the middle. Germline CDR1 and CDR2: SGHTA and FQGNSA. CDR3 sequence reads: CASSLASGKTTNEKLFF. Written as DNA, the CDR3 is TGTGCCAGCAGCTTAGCGTCAGGGAAAACAACTAATGAAAAACTGTTTTTT.

This chain links TRBV4-1 with TRBJ2-7, with 8 bases fitting TRBD1. The CDR3 has 15 amino acids. Germline V lookup: CDR1 MGHRA, CDR2 YSYEKL. The junction had 8 bases not matched to a gene; V was cut back by 4 bases and J by 3 bases. In DNA, the CDR3 is TGCGCCAGCAGCCGGACCATAGACAGGGGCTACGAGCAGTACTTC. It codes for CASSRTIDRGYEQYF.

This clone appeared once. The J gene is TRBJ2-2, the V gene TRBV9, with D perhaps given as TRBD1 or TRBD2 (6 bases each). V was cut by 4 bases and J by 7 bases, with 29 bases left in between. This CDR3 has 19 residues. CDR1 is SGDLS and CDR2 is YYNGEE in the germline V gene. CDR3 nucleotide sequence: TGTGCCAGCAGCATCTCTACAAGGAGGGGGGACACCCCCCGCGGGGAGCTGTTTTTT. This sequence encodes CASSISTRRGDTPRGELFF. Full variable domain (rest looked up from reference TRBV9 and TRBJ2-2): DSGVTQTPKHLITATGQRVTLRCSPRSGDLSVYWYQQSLDQGLQFLIQYYNGEERAKGNILERFSAQQFPDLHSELNLSSLELGDSALYFCASSISTRRGDTPRGELFFGEGSRLTVL.